The present TCR beta chain was sequenced within a study of human T cells and chemical hapten exposure. This sample's time point: pre-sensitization, week 0. Treatment defined: therapeutic diphenylcyclopropenone sensitization with weekly scalp DPC. TCRdb re-called the RACE reads with MiXCR, one entry per CDR3 protein. The sample carries about 120,000 distinct CDR3 sequences, around an eighth recorded once. Points on this clonotype: The germline gene is not matched at one end of the junction; a read error may be the cause.

This CDR3 spans 13 amino acids. Germline V gives CDR1 ENHRY, CDR2 SYGVKD. The specimen was whole blood, collected in connection with sensitization to the hapten diphenylcyclopropenone (DPC). The V gene is TRBV10-3, the J gene TRBJ2-5, with D possibly TRBD2 on 6 matching bases. This receptor was taken from a woman aged 18-29 years with alopecia areata. Some clones in this sample may be carry-over from other donors' samples. The CDR3 is CAISGTNEESQYF. In nucleotides, the CDR3 is TGTGCCATCAGTGGGACTAATGAAGAGTCCCAGTACTTC.